Given below is one T cell receptor beta chain in context. These data come from a study of blood T cell repertoires in COVID-19. The CDR3 is 17 residues long. Germline assignment: CDR1 MNHEY and CDR2 SVGEGT. V was shortened by 2 bases and J by 0 bases, with 13 bases between the two germline ends. Method: immunoSEQ multiplex PCR; TCRdb's copy keeps in-frame clones and lacks some. The sample lists roughly 220,000 clones, just under 85% seen once, with 15% in the top ten. The clonotype originates from a man aged 35-49 years who had recovered from COVID-19. The V gene is TRBV6-2 or TRBV6-3, the J gene TRBJ2-2; D call uncertain. The sample comprised PBMCs or T cells enriched from blood (not recorded which). CDR3 DNA: TGTGCCAGCAGTTACCCCACCACAGAAGCGAACACCGGGGAGCTGTTTTTT. Protein product: CASSYPTTEANTGELFF.